This TCR beta chain was identified during a study of brain T cells in children with intractable seizures. Only in-frame clones appear in the TCRdb table, and some are missing; sequencing was by immunoSEQ multiplex PCR. In the table there are 50,000 to 75,000 clones, about 96% of which are singletons. Only cases whose brain tissue showed the highest T cell transcript signatures were sequenced. Trimming cost V 3 bases and J 7 bases, with 16 bases left between them. Germline-derived CDR1 and CDR2 are LNHDA and SQIVND (reference sequence). The length of the CDR3 is 14 residues. The origin of this receptor is a boy in the first two years of life with focal cortical dysplasia and intractable seizures. The V call is TRBV19, the J call TRBJ2-7, with D perhaps TRBD2 (6 bases). The sample in question was peripheral blood, obtained at surgery. The CDR3 sequence: CASSISIGGVEQYF. In DNA, the CDR3 is TGTGCCAGTAGTATTTCTATCGGAGGGGTTGAGCAGTACTTC.